This entry concerns a single TCR beta chain. Clones were sequenced by immunoSEQ multiplex PCR, and TCRdb holds only the in-frame ones, with some missing. The table lists about 130,000 clones, 70% to 85% of them singletons. The data were obtained in a study of cytomegalovirus exposure and HLA in healthy donors. In germline, CDR1 is DFQATT, CDR2 SNEGSKA (reference sequence). The CDR3 sequence is 10 residues long. Trimming cost V 3 bases and J 7 bases, with 4 bases left between them. The chain employs TRBV20-1 and TRBJ2-1, with D uncertain. The TCR was taken from a man aged 25-45 years in good health and CMV-seropositive. The specimen was PBMCs. The CDR3 is CSASRNEQFF. The CDR3 DNA sequence: TGCAGTGCTAGCCGTAATGAGCAGTTCTTC.